The 16 T cell receptor beta chains presented below share a single source sample, sequenced in a study of regulatory T cells in long-lasting Graves disease. As for time point: newly diagnosed GD, antithyroid drugs for less than 3 months. Researchers made the TCR library from RNA that was extracted from PBMCs. HTBI primers from iRepertoire and Arm-PCR of CDR3 regions yielded the TCR beta libraries. TCRdb itself ran the multiplex PCR reads through MiXCR, one entry per CDR3 protein. The data contain 580,000 or so distinct CDR3 sequences, around 15% of them seen just once; the ten biggest clones take up 12%. These data also formed part of another study, on T cells in Graves' hyperthyroidism and ophthalmopathy.

The sample consisted of peripheral blood mononuclear cells (PBMCs), taken at new diagnosis, from a patient treated with antithyroid drugs. Receptors were obtained from a man aged 18 to 30 with Graves disease.

CDR3 loop: CASSFLGGRTYEQFF. In DNA form, the CDR3 reads TGTGCCAGCAGCTTCCTCGGCGGGAGAACGTATGAGCAGTTCTTC. The chain combines TRBV7-8 with TRBJ2-1; 7 nucleotides agree with TRBD2. Germline assignment: CDR1 SGHVS and CDR2 FQNEAQ. The CDR3 runs 15 residues. The V segment lost 3 bases and the J segment 8 bases; nucleotides outside the gene matches: 10.

To note about this clonotype: A much larger clone differs by one base, so this may be a read error. The J gene is TRBJ1-2, the V gene TRBV10-3; no clear D gene. Between the trimmed V and J ends, which lost 2 bases and 4 bases, there was a span of 2 bases. The CDR3 runs to 11 residues. Germline CDR1 ENHRY, CDR2 SYGVKD. The CDR3, as DNA: TGTGCCATCAGTGAGGCCTATGGCTACACCTTC. It specifies CAISEAYGYTF.

At least ten counts were recorded for this clonotype. V and J are TRBV3-1 and TRBJ2-7; 13 bases are shared with TRBD2. The CDR3 extends over 16 amino acids. The junction had 3 bases not matched to a gene; V was cut back by 3 bases and J by 1 base. CDR1 LGHDT and CDR2 YNNKEL come from the germline V gene (reference sequence). The CDR3 DNA reads TGTGCCAGCAGCCAGCAGACTAGCGGGAGGTCCTACGAGCAGTACTTC. Its translation is CASSQQTSGRSYEQYF.

This clonotype appeared a few times. The chain uses TRBV9 and TRBJ2-7, with 7 bases matching TRBD1. The CDR3 is 14 residues long. V was pared by 4 bases and J by 0 bases, with 4 bases of the junction left unmatched. The germline CDR1 and CDR2 sequences are SGDLS and YYNGEE. The CDR3 DNA sequence: TGTGCCAGCAGCACGGGACAGAACTCCTACGAGCAGTACTTC. Residues: CASSTGQNSYEQYF.

There are many counts of this clonotype. This chain's CDR3 is CASSLGTVGMQYF. The CDR3 DNA reads as TGTGCCAGCAGCCTCGGGACTGTCGGAATGCAGTACTTC. The chain couples TRBV3-1 to TRBJ2-7; D is perhaps TRBD2 (6 bases). V was trimmed by 4 bases and J by 9 bases, leaving 16 bases between them. Germline CDR1 reads LGHDT; CDR2 reads YNNKEL (reference sequence). The CDR3 has 13 residues.

This chain joins TRBV28 and TRBJ1-1, with 7 nucleotides matching TRBD1. CDR1 is MDHEN, CDR2 SYDVKM, per germline. The length of the CDR3 is 13 residues. V dropped 1 base and J dropped 8; count of bases not matched to a gene: 4. CDR3 nucleotide sequence: TGTGCCAGCAGTTTATTGAGGGGGCGAGAAGCTTTCTTT. Encoded protein: CASSLLRGREAFF.

This clonotype was counted many times. The chain joins TRBV2 to TRBJ2-1; 7 nucleotides line up with TRBD2. Germline V CDR1 and CDR2: SNHLY, FYNNEI. CDR3 length equals 14 residues. V shed 7 bases and J 4 bases; nucleotides not matched to a gene: 7. The CDR3 region is CASKGGPAYNEQFF. The CDR3 bases are TGTGCCAGCAAGGGAGGGCCGGCTTACAATGAGCAGTTCTTC.

This clonotype turned up a few times. This clone may be a read error of a much larger clone one base away. CDR3: CAGATDRPAYEQYF. CDR3 nucleotides: TGTGCCGGCGCCACGGACAGACCAGCCTACGAGCAGTACTTC. This sequence joins TRBV7-8 and TRBJ2-7; TRBD1 might be the D (6 bases). This CDR3 has 14 residues. In germline, CDR1 is SGHVS, CDR2 FQNEAQ. V lost 11 bases to trimming and J lost 2 bases, with 19 bases between them. The full variable domain, in which reference TRBV7-8 and TRBJ2-7 provide the parts outside the CDR3, is GAGVSQSPRYKVAKRGQDVALRCDPISGHVSLFWYQQALGQGPEFLTYFQNEAQLDKSGLPSDRFFAERPEGSVSTLKIQRTQQEDSAVYLCAGATDRPAYEQYFGPGTRLTVT.

This clonotype was picked up many times. The V and J genes are TRBV3-1 and TRBJ2-5, with D possibly TRBD2 on 6 matching bases. Germline loops: CDR1 LGHDT, CDR2 YNNKEL (reference sequence). The CDR3 covers 16 residues. Trimming stripped 0 bases from V and 5 bases from J, with 16 bases between. This CDR3 reads CASSQDTIGTEETQYF. CDR3 bases: TGTGCCAGCAGCCAAGATACGATAGGGACTGAGGAGACCCAGTACTTC.

This chain uses TRBV2 with TRBJ2-2; the D call may be TRBD1 or TRBD2 (6 bases each). This CDR3 is built from 14 residues. V gave up 7 bases and J gave up 6 bases, with 15 bases separating them. CDR1 is SNHLY, CDR2 FYNNEI, per germline. CDR3 region: CASKETGAAGELFF. As DNA, the CDR3 is TGTGCCAGCAAGGAAACGGGGGCGGCCGGGGAGCTGTTTTTT.

This clonotype was seen only a few times. The J gene is TRBJ2-7, the V gene TRBV29-1, with a tentative D call TRBD1 (6 bases). Germline V gene data show CDR1 as SQVTM and CDR2 as ANQGSEA. The ends were cut back, 4 bases at V and 4 bases at J, with 11 bases in the middle. There are 12 residues in the CDR3. The CDR3 DNA reads as TGCAGCGTTGGTTACAGGGTATACGAGCAGTACTTC. Residues: CSVGYRVYEQYF.

The CDR3 nucleotides are TGCGCCAGCAGCTCAGACAGACCCTACGAGCAGTACTTC. This encodes CASSSDRPYEQYF. V usage is TRBV10-2 and J usage is TRBJ2-7; D possibly corresponds to TRBD1 (5 bases). Germline V gene data show CDR1 as WSHSY and CDR2 as SAAADI. The CDR3 length is 13 residues. V was clipped by 6 bases and J by 2 bases, with 11 bases between them.

The CDR3 DNA reads TGTGCCAGCCAGAGGGCTTGGAATCAGCCCCAGCATTTT. Amino acid sequence: CASQRAWNQPQHF. The chain employs TRBV19 and TRBJ1-5; no reliable D call. Germline V gives CDR1 LNHDA, CDR2 SQIVND (reference sequence). V was shortened by 9 bases and J by 4 bases, with 13 bases between the two germline ends. The CDR3 consists of 13 residues.

This clonotype showed up many times. The chain recombines TRBV27 with TRBJ1-1; D gene ambiguous. This CDR3 is built from 15 residues. Germline assignment: CDR1 MNHEY and CDR2 SMNVEV (reference sequence). V gave up 3 bases and J gave up 10 bases, with 21 bases separating them. CDR3 in amino acids: CASSFLGRDIRSAFF. The CDR3 bases are TGTGCCAGCAGTTTCCTAGGACGGGATATACGGTCAGCTTTCTTT.

The chain is built from TRBV2 and TRBJ2-4; D remains unclear. Germline loops: CDR1 SNHLY, CDR2 FYNNEI. V was clipped by 7 bases and J by 6 bases, with 13 bases between them. The CDR3 is 13 amino acids. The CDR3 DNA reads as TGTGCCAGCAATCCAGGCGGCGGAAACATTCAGTACTTC. This translates into CASNPGGGNIQYF.

About this clonotype itself: The junction departs from germline at one end; a sequencing error may be responsible. The chain joins TRBV5-1 to TRBJ2-7; perhaps TRBD2 as D (6 bases). The germline V gene has CDR1 SGHRS and CDR2 YFSETQ. This CDR3 region has 15 residues. The CDR3 DNA is TGTGCCAGCAGCGTTACGGGGGTTTTAGGCTACGAGCAGTACTTC. Amino acid sequence: CASSVTGVLGYEQYF.